Presented here are 5 T cell receptor beta chains from one specimen sequenced in a study of cytomegalovirus exposure and HLA in healthy donors (dated by TCRdb to the late 2010s). Libraries were built with the immunoSEQ multiplex PCR assay. A mixture of 60 forward primers for TCR Vbeta segments and 13 reverse primers for TCR Jbeta segments was used in the multiplex PCR. TCRdb obtained this table from immuneACCESS and retained in-frame rearrangements with V and J assigned. These tables miss some clones; where compared with another copy, unresolved V genes account for less than half of the shortfall, and the remainder is unexplained. The sample contains over 150,000 clones, around 77% of them found a single time. The leading ten clones occupy 2.9% of the sample. Sequencing used PBMCs. Receptor source: a woman aged 25 to 45 in good health and CMV-seronegative.

This clone was seen only a few times. This rearrangement joins TRBV6-5 to TRBJ1-1; 8 positions match TRBD1. V shed 6 bases and J 4 bases; nucleotides not matched to a gene: 4. Germline values: CDR1 MNHEY, CDR2 SVGAGI. This CDR3 has 13 amino acids. The CDR3 reads CASRATGGTEAFF. The CDR3 DNA reads as TGTGCCAGCAGGGCCACAGGGGGCACTGAAGCTTTCTTT.

This chain joins TRBV28 and TRBJ2-5, with 9 bases fitting TRBD1. CDR1 and CDR2 from the germline V gene are MDHEN and SYDVKM. CDR3 size: 13 residues. Germline trimming cut 9 bases from V and 11 bases from J; bases unmatched to any gene: 13. The CDR3 sequence is CASSGTGPYGQYF. CDR3 bases: TGTGCCAGTTCCGGGACAGGGCCCTACGGGCAGTACTTC.

This sequence joins TRBV7-9 and TRBJ1-2, with D possibly TRBD1 on 5 matching bases. CDR3 length equals 14 residues. The germline V and J ends were trimmed by 0 bases and 4 bases, with 9 bases remaining between them. The germline gives CDR1 SEHNR, CDR2 FQNEAQ (reference sequence). The CDR3, as DNA: TGTGCCAGCAGCTTAGCGACAGTTGTCTATGGCTACACCTTC. Its translation: CASSLATVVYGYTF.

This clone is a singleton in its sample. The rearrangement joins TRBV5-1 to TRBJ2-5, with 13 bases aligning to TRBD2. The V and J ends lost 3 bases and 5 bases, in that order; junction bases with no gene match: 7. This CDR3 has 16 amino acids. Germline loops: CDR1 SGHRS, CDR2 YFSETQ. The CDR3 DNA reads TGCGCCAGCAGCTCAACTAGCGGGGGGGTTTGGGAGACCCAGTACTTC. Its protein product is CASSSTSGGVWETQYF.

This clone was seen a single time. The CDR3 protein is CASSLPGIYGYTF. CDR3 nucleotide sequence: TGCGCCAGCAGCTTGCCCGGGATCTATGGCTACACCTTC. This rearrangement joins TRBV5-1 to TRBJ1-2; D is ambiguous. This CDR3 is built from 13 residues. V lost 1 base and J lost 4, with 8 bases in between. From germline, CDR1 is SGHRS and CDR2 YFSETQ.